A single sample gave rise to the 24 T cell receptor beta chains below, sequenced in a study of vaccination effects on CD4 cells after COVID-19. Their antigen targets remain unknown. Subsequent to a culture period of approximately 11 days, CD4+ T cells were isolated. Some clones are missing from TCRdb's copy, which holds only in-frame ones; the method was immunoSEQ multiplex PCR. The sample includes 50,000 to 60,000 clones, around three quarters of them seen just once. Specimen: CD4+ T cells from PBMCs cultured without peptide, collected before COVID-19 vaccination. Source of these receptors: a human donor who received a COVID-19 vaccine.

The chain employs TRBV12-5 and TRBJ1-5; D is undetermined. Per germline, CDR1 LGHNT and CDR2 FRNRAP. V was clipped by 1 base and J by 8 bases, with 6 bases between them. The CDR3 is 12 amino acids. The CDR3 spells CASGLDDEPQHF. CDR3 DNA: TGTGCTAGTGGTTTGGACGACGAGCCCCAGCATTTT.

J is TRBJ2-7 and V is TRBV6-5; D not certain. The CDR3 is 14 amino acids. Trimming left V 5 bases short and J 6 bases short, with 17 bases between. Germline V CDR1 and CDR2: MNHEY, SVGAGI. The CDR3 here is CASSHFAAALEQYV. The CDR3 bases are TGTGCCAGCAGTCACTTTGCGGCGGCCCTCGAGCAGTACGTC.

The chain is built from TRBV9 and TRBJ2-2; D remains ambiguous. There are 12 residues in the CDR3. The germline V and J ends were trimmed by 3 bases and 2 bases, with 2 bases remaining between them. Germline CDR1 reads SGDLS; CDR2 reads YYNGEE. The DNA for the CDR3 is TGTGCCAGCAGCGCCAACACCGGGGAGCTGTTTTTT. Protein: CASSANTGELFF.

The rearrangement uses TRBV5-6 and TRBJ2-7; D gene unclear. This CDR3 contains 13 residues. Per the germline V gene, CDR1 is SGHDT and CDR2 is YYEEEE. The V end was cut by 1 base, the J end by 3 bases, with 8 bases between. This CDR3 reads CASSLWNNYEQYV. The DNA of the CDR3 is TGTGCCAGCAGCTTGTGGAATAACTACGAGCAGTACGTC.

This chain links TRBV7-8 with TRBJ1-6, with TRBD1 identical over 7 bases. Germline V gives CDR1 SGHVS, CDR2 FQNEAQ. The ends lost 3 bases at V and 14 bases at J; junction bases unmatched: 13. The CDR3 loop spans 15 amino acids. This CDR3 reads CASSLGTAGLLALHF. The CDR3 DNA reads TGTGCCAGCAGCTTGGGGACAGCCGGACTATTAGCCCTCCACTTT.

The rearrangement uses TRBV6-2 or TRBV6-3 and TRBJ1-5; weak D call: TRBD1 (5 bases). Trimming cost V 4 bases and J 1 base, with 8 bases left between them. The germline CDR1 and CDR2 sequences are MNHEY and SVGEGT. The CDR3 runs 14 residues. The CDR3, as DNA: TGTGCCAGCAGTTCAGGGTTCAGCAATCAGCCCCAGCATTTT. Protein: CASSSGFSNQPQHF.

This chain uses TRBV7-3 with TRBJ2-6; unclear D gene. V was trimmed by 1 base and J by 4 bases, leaving 5 bases between them. Germline V gene data show CDR1 as SGHTA and CDR2 as FQGTGA. CDR3 length: 14 residues. In nucleotides, the CDR3 is TGTGCCAGCAGCTTAAAAGTAGGGGCCAACGTCCTGACTTTC. Translated, it gives CASSLKVGANVLTF.

The gene calls are TRBV9 and TRBJ2-7, with a possible D match to TRBD1 (6 bases). The germline V and J ends were trimmed by 0 bases and 4 bases, with 17 bases remaining between them. This CDR3 contains 16 residues. Per the germline V gene, CDR1 is SGDLS and CDR2 is YYNGEE. Here the CDR3 DNA reads TGTGCCAGCAGCGTAGATGTGGGGGCAGGGTTGTACGAGCAGTACGTC. This encodes CASSVDVGAGLYEQYV.

The table lists this clone with a few counts. The chain carries TRBV9 and TRBJ1-2, with TRBD1 matching over 7 bases. The germline gives CDR1 SGDLS, CDR2 YYNGEE. The CDR3 totals 15 residues. With 0 bases clipped from V and 5 bases from J, the junction kept 7 bases outside the gene matches. The CDR3 nucleotides are TGTGCCAGCAGCGTAGCGGCAGGGGGGGATTATGGCTACACCTTC. Residues: CASSVAAGGDYGYTF.

The chain's CDR3 is CASSWTAENTEAFF. Written as DNA, the CDR3 is TGTGCCAGTAGCTGGACAGCGGAGAACACTGAAGCTTTCTTT. This rearrangement joins TRBV19 to TRBJ1-1, with TRBD1 as a possible D gene (6 bases). The germline CDR1 and CDR2 sequences are LNHDA and SQIVND (reference sequence). V was cut by 6 bases and J by 1 base, with 12 bases left in between. This CDR3 region has 14 residues.

The V call is TRBV18, the J call TRBJ2-7; 8 positions agree with TRBD2. Germline assignment: CDR1 KGHSH and CDR2 LQKENI. The CDR3 is 16 amino acids. V lost 1 base and J lost 3; bases outside the gene matches: 8. CDR3 loop: CASSPQAGEVLYEQYV. CDR3 bases: TGTGCCAGCTCACCACAAGCGGGGGAAGTCCTCTACGAGCAGTACGTC.

This chain joins TRBV18 and TRBJ2-3; D perhaps matches TRBD2 (5 bases). V was shortened by 3 bases and J by 0 bases, with 7 bases between the two germline ends. The germline V gene encodes CDR1 KGHSH and CDR2 LQKENI. The CDR3 loop spans 14 amino acids. CDR3 nucleotide sequence: TGTGCCAGCTCACCGGGAGCGAGCACAGATACGCAGTATTTT. Its protein is CASSPGASTDTQYF.

This rearrangement joins TRBV6-5 to TRBJ2-7, with 10 positions matching TRBD2. The CDR3 is 14 residues long. J was trimmed by 1 base and V by 5 bases; bases with no gene match: 2. In germline, CDR1 is MNHEY, CDR2 SVGAGI. CDR3: CASSSGGASYEQYV. In DNA form, the CDR3 reads TGTGCCAGCAGTAGCGGGGGGGCGTCCTACGAGCAGTACGTC.

The chain employs TRBV5-1 and TRBJ2-5; no clear D gene. The germline CDR1 and CDR2 sequences are SGHRS and YFSETQ. The CDR3 loop spans 14 amino acids. Trimming left V 3 bases short and J 2 bases short, with 11 bases between. This CDR3 reads CASSSTGRQETQYF. CDR3 in DNA: TGCGCCAGCAGCTCGACGGGTCGACAAGAGACCCAGTACTTC.

The chain couples TRBV6-5 to TRBJ2-5; maybe TRBD2 (7 bases). Deletions cut 6 bases from V and 5 bases from J, with 16 bases between. The CDR3 totals 14 residues. Germline V gene data show CDR1 as MNHEY and CDR2 as SVGAGI. The CDR3 loop reads CASSLGGAQETQYF. DNA of the CDR3: TGTGCCAGCAGCTTGGGGGGGGCGCAGGAGACCCAGTACTTC.

The V call is TRBV7-3, the J call TRBJ2-1; tentatively, D is TRBD2 (7 bases). V was cut by 5 bases and J by 9 bases, with 14 bases left in between. This CDR3 contains 13 residues. CDR1 is SGHTA and CDR2 is FQGTGA in the germline V gene. DNA for the CDR3: TGTGCCAGCAGCCAATTAGGGGGGGGTGAGCAGTTCTTC. Its protein is CASSQLGGGEQFF.

The CDR3 is CASSQGAHGNQPQHF. In DNA form, the CDR3 reads TGTGCCAGTAGTCAGGGGGCGCATGGCAATCAGCCCCAGCATTTT. The rearrangement links TRBV19 to TRBJ1-5, with TRBD1 matching 8 bases. V was pared by 5 bases and J by 2 bases, with 5 bases of the junction left unmatched. CDR3 length: 15 amino acids. CDR1 is LNHDA and CDR2 is SQIVND in the germline V gene (reference sequence).

This chain connects TRBV5-4 to TRBJ1-2; D is possibly TRBD1 (6 bases). Germline V CDR1 and CDR2: SGHNT, YYREEE (reference sequence). The V gene lost 2 bases and the J gene lost 4 bases, with 9 bases spanning the gap. The CDR3 extends over 13 amino acids. The CDR3 sequence is CASSFGQLYGYTF. For the CDR3, the DNA is TGTGCCAGCAGCTTTGGACAGCTCTATGGCTACACCTTC. Variable domain in full (rest from reference TRBV5-4 and TRBJ1-2): ETGVTQSPTHLIKTRGQQVTLRCSSQSGHNTVSWYQQALGQGPQFIFQYYREEENGRGNFPPRFSGLQFPNYSSELNVNALELDDSALYLCASSFGQLYGYTFGSGTRLTVV.

This sequence joins TRBV15 and TRBJ1-1; D possibly corresponds to TRBD1 (5 bases). Looked up from germline, CDR1 is LNHNV and CDR2 is YYDKDF (reference sequence). Deletions cut 0 bases from V and 2 bases from J, with 10 bases between. The CDR3 is made up of 15 amino acids. The CDR3 sequence is CATSRDGAINTEAFF. Here the CDR3 DNA reads TGTGCCACCAGCAGAGATGGGGCGATAAACACTGAAGCTTTCTTT.

The rearrangement joins TRBV5-4 to TRBJ2-3, with D uncertain. This CDR3 contains 13 residues. CDR1 and CDR2 (germline): SGHNT, YYREEE (reference sequence). V was trimmed by 0 bases and J by 3 bases, leaving 5 bases between them. This CDR3 reads CASSLEGTDTQYF. The CDR3 DNA is TGTGCCAGCAGCTTGGAGGGTACAGATACGCAGTATTTT.

The V and J genes are TRBV29-1 and TRBJ2-5; unclear D gene. This CDR3 region has 14 residues. Germline values: CDR1 SQVTM, CDR2 ANQGSEA. V was shortened by 6 bases and J by 2 bases, with 16 bases between the two germline ends. The CDR3 DNA sequence: TGCAGCGTCCATTTAGGGCGGCTACAAGAGACCCAGTACTTC. It codes for CSVHLGRLQETQYF. Variable domain in full (rest from reference TRBV29-1 and TRBJ2-5): SAVISQKPSRDICQRGTSLTIQCQVDSQVTMMFWYRQQPGQSLTLIATANQGSEATYESGFVIDKFPISRPNLTFSTLTVSNMSPEDSSIYLCSVHLGRLQETQYFGPGTRLLVL.

The V call is TRBV27, the J call TRBJ2-1, with D perhaps given as TRBD1 or TRBD2 (6 bases each). Germline CDR1 and CDR2: MNHEY and SMNVEV (reference sequence). Between the trimmed V and J ends, which lost 3 bases and 2 bases, there was a span of 11 bases. There are 15 residues in the CDR3. The DNA of the CDR3 is TGTGCCAGCAGTTTCTCGGGGGCAACCTACAATGAGCAGTTCTTC. Translated, it gives CASSFSGATYNEQFF.

The sample holds one count of this clone. The V and J genes are TRBV13 and TRBJ2-4, with a weak D call TRBD2 (6 bases). From germline, CDR1 is PRHDT and CDR2 FYEKMQ (reference sequence). The V end lost 4 bases, the J end lost 12 bases, and 16 bases lay between the germline ends. This CDR3 contains 13 residues. The CDR3 coding sequence is TGTGCCAGCAGCTCCTCCGGGACTCCGCGTCAGTACTTC. This codes for CASSSSGTPRQYF.

This sequence joins TRBV18 and TRBJ1-3; tentative D call: TRBD1 (6 bases). Germline V gives CDR1 KGHSH, CDR2 LQKENI. The CDR3 loop spans 16 amino acids. Trimming stripped 3 bases from V and 0 bases from J, with 12 bases between. As DNA, the CDR3 is TGTGCCAGCTCACCTCGGACAGAACTCTCTGGAAACACCATATATTTT. This sequence encodes CASSPRTELSGNTIYF. The entire variable domain, with the rest obtained from reference TRBV18 and TRBJ1-3, is as follows: NAGVMQNPRHLVRRRGQEARLRCSPMKGHSHVYWYRQLPEEGLKFMVYLQKENIIDESGMPKERFSAEFPKEGPSILRIQQVVRGDSAAYFCASSPRTELSGNTIYFGEGSWLTVV.